This T cell receptor (beta chain) was captured in a study of blood T cells in healthy people across ages. Trimming took 0 bases from V and 5 from J, leaving 6 bases between them. The CDR3 has 12 residues. Germline V gene lookup returns CDR1 SGHRS and CDR2 YFSETQ. Notes on the study in general: The diversity estimates, figures obtained from one million T cells, were considered underestimates.

With a J-beta primer mix and a sample-barcoded 5' primer, a second PCR ran about 7 to 11 cycles. Via MiXCR, TCRdb re-called the 5' RACE reads, giving one row per CDR3 protein. The sample carries about 780,000 distinct CDR3 sequences, 35% to 50% recorded once. This clonotype was counted many times. No antigen is known for it. Researchers collected about 9.1 milliliters of peripheral blood from every single donor. Each sample provided at least 5.5 micrograms of extracted total RNA. The V call is TRBV5-1, the J call TRBJ2-7; D is uncertain. The clonotype originates from a man at least 80 years old in good health. The specimen sequenced was blood. CDR3 coding DNA: TGCGCCAGCAGCTTGGCAGAAAACGAGCAGTACTTC. It is translated as CASSLAENEQYF.